This is a list of T cell receptor beta chains from one sample in a study of blood T cell repertoires in COVID-19. The table came from immunoSEQ multiplex PCR; TCRdb's copy has only in-frame clones and leaves some out. The sample includes about 320,000 clones, 85% to 90% of them seen just once. Sequenced sample: PBMCs or T cells enriched from blood (not recorded which). The receptor set was obtained from a woman between 18 and 29 years old who had recovered from COVID-19. The CDR3 runs from the conserved cysteine through the conserved F or W. The D gene is left open where the match is weak. For some rows the clone size is stated as once, few or many, or as a class when expanded; others skip it.

J gene: TRBJ1-2; clone size: few; D gene: TRBD1; V gene: TRBV2; CDR3 DNA: TGTGCCAGCAGTACAGGGGATAGTGGCTACACCTTC; CDR3 protein: CASSTGDSGYTF
J gene: TRBJ1-1; clone size: -; D gene: -; V gene: TRBV5-6; CDR3 DNA: TGTGCCAGCAGCTTGGGCGGGCGGCCCGAAGCTTTCTTT; CDR3 protein: CASSLGGRPEAFF
J gene: TRBJ1-2; clone size: few; D gene: -; V gene: TRBV7-9; CDR3 DNA: TGTGCCAGCACCCCCCGTGTAGGGCAGGGCAACTATGGCTACACCTTC; CDR3 protein: CASTPRVGQGNYGYTF
J gene: TRBJ2-5; clone size: -; D gene: TRBD2; V gene: TRBV14; CDR3 DNA: TGTGCCAGCAGCCGGTTCGGGACTAGCGGGAATCGGTGGACCCAGTACTTC; CDR3 protein: CASSRFGTSGNRWTQYF
J gene: TRBJ2-7; clone size: -; D gene: -; V gene: TRBV30; CDR3 DNA: TGTGCCTGGAGGCCCACGGACAGAACCTACGAGCAGTACTTC; CDR3 protein: CAWRPTDRTYEQYF
J gene: TRBJ1-4; clone size: -; D gene: -; V gene: TRBV13; CDR3 DNA: TGTGCCAGCAGCCTTAGAAATGAAAAACTGTTTTTT; CDR3 protein: CASSLRNEKLFF
J gene: TRBJ2-7; clone size: -; D gene: TRBD2; V gene: TRBV14; CDR3 DNA: TGTGCCAGCAGCTTAATCGGGAGGACGTACGAGCAGTACTTC; CDR3 protein: CASSLIGRTYEQYF
J gene: TRBJ2-7; clone size: -; D gene: TRBD1; V gene: TRBV5-6; CDR3 DNA: TGTGCCAGCAGCTTGGGGGACAGTTCCTACGAGCAGTACTTC; CDR3 protein: CASSLGDSSYEQYF
J gene: TRBJ1-6; clone size: -; D gene: TRBD1; V gene: TRBV3-1/TRBV3-2; CDR3 DNA: TGTGCCAGCAGTTCTACAGGGGGCGCGTCCTATAATTCACCCCTCCACTTT; CDR3 protein: CASSSTGGASYNSPLHF
J gene: TRBJ1-4; clone size: few; D gene: -; V gene: TRBV5-8; CDR3 DNA: TGTGCCAGCAGCCCAGGGGACCACGCTAATGAAAAACTGTTTTTT; CDR3 protein: CASSPGDHANEKLFF
J gene: TRBJ1-5; clone size: -; D gene: -; V gene: TRBV11-2; CDR3 DNA: TGTGCCAGCAGCTTAGACGGCTACTATAGCAATCAGCCCCAGCATTTT; CDR3 protein: CASSLDGYYSNQPQHF
J gene: TRBJ2-7; clone size: -; D gene: TRBD1; V gene: TRBV9; CDR3 DNA: TGTGCCAGCAGCAGGGGACAGAGCTCCTACGAGCAGTACTTC; CDR3 protein: CASSRGQSSYEQYF
J gene: TRBJ2-5; clone size: -; D gene: -; V gene: TRBV19; CDR3 DNA: TGTGCCAGTAGTACAATGGGGCAGCAAGAGACCCAGTACTTC; CDR3 protein: CASSTMGQQETQYF
J gene: TRBJ2-7; clone size: -; D gene: -; V gene: TRBV3-1/TRBV3-2; CDR3 DNA: TGTGCCAGCAGCCACAACATCTACGAGCAGTACTTC; CDR3 protein: CASSHNIYEQYF
J gene: TRBJ2-5; clone size: -; D gene: -; V gene: TRBV18; CDR3 DNA: TGTGCCAGCTCACCAAGCGTACAAGAGACCCAGTACTTC; CDR3 protein: CASSPSVQETQYF
J gene: TRBJ2-7; clone size: -; D gene: TRBD2; V gene: TRBV18; CDR3 DNA: TGTGCCAGCTCACCTAGCGGGGGGGATAGCTACGAGCAGTACTTC; CDR3 protein: CASSPSGGDSYEQYF
J gene: TRBJ2-6; clone size: -; D gene: -; V gene: TRBV15; CDR3 DNA: TGTGCCACCAGCAGATCCCTCTCGGCCAGGTCCTCTGGGGCCAACGTCCTGACTTTC; CDR3 protein: CATSRSLSARSSGANVLTF
J gene: TRBJ1-1; clone size: once; D gene: TRBD1; V gene: TRBV18; CDR3 DNA: TGTGCCAGCTCACCAGAAGCAGGGGGAGACACTGAAGCTTTCTTT; CDR3 protein: CASSPEAGGDTEAFF
J gene: TRBJ1-6; clone size: few; D gene: -; V gene: TRBV30; CDR3 DNA: TGTGCCTGGAGTGTGGGGGGCTCCTATAATTCACCCCTCCACTTT; CDR3 protein: CAWSVGGSYNSPLHF
J gene: TRBJ1-2; clone size: -; D gene: TRBD1; V gene: TRBV7-9; CDR3 DNA: TGTGCCAGCAGCTCTCAGGACAGGGAAAGAAGCTATGGCTACACCTTC; CDR3 protein: CASSSQDRERSYGYTF
J gene: TRBJ1-2; clone size: -; D gene: -; V gene: TRBV11-2; CDR3 DNA: TGTGCCAGCAGCTTTGGTTTTTGGACAGAGCTTAACTATGGCTACACCTTC; CDR3 protein: CASSFGFWTELNYGYTF
J gene: TRBJ2-1; clone size: -; D gene: TRBD1; V gene: TRBV9; CDR3 DNA: TGTGCCAGCAGCGTAGGGACAGGGGAAGGCAATGAGCAGTTCTTC; CDR3 protein: CASSVGTGEGNEQFF
J gene: TRBJ2-5; clone size: -; D gene: TRBD2; V gene: TRBV3-1/TRBV3-2; CDR3 DNA: TGTGCCAGCAGCCTTTCCGCAGTACTAGCGGTACAAGAGACCCAGTACTTC; CDR3 protein: CASSLSAVLAVQETQYF
J gene: TRBJ1-1; clone size: -; D gene: TRBD1; V gene: TRBV11-1; CDR3 DNA: TGTGCCAGCAGCTTAGGAGGGACAGGGGAAACTGAAGCTTTCTTT; CDR3 protein: CASSLGGTGETEAFF
J gene: TRBJ2-2; clone size: -; D gene: -; V gene: TRBV27; CDR3 DNA: TGTGCCAGCAGTTTAGAGGTCCCCGGAACCGGGGAGCTGTTTTTT; CDR3 protein: CASSLEVPGTGELFF
J gene: TRBJ1-1; clone size: -; D gene: TRBD1; V gene: TRBV4-2; CDR3 DNA: TGTGCCAGCAGCCACGGGACAGCTGAAGCTTTCTTT; CDR3 protein: CASSHGTAEAFF
J gene: TRBJ2-1; clone size: -; D gene: TRBD1; V gene: TRBV7-3; CDR3 DNA: TGTGCCAGCAGCTTAAGCGGACAGGGCGGCAATGAGCAGTTCTTC; CDR3 protein: CASSLSGQGGNEQFF
J gene: TRBJ2-3; clone size: -; D gene: -; V gene: TRBV5-1; CDR3 DNA: TGCGCCAGCAGCTTGGTGACAGGAGAATCCGGCACAGATACGCAGTATTTT; CDR3 protein: CASSLVTGESGTDTQYF
J gene: TRBJ2-1; clone size: -; D gene: -; V gene: TRBV6-1; CDR3 DNA: TGTGCCAGCAGTGACCTCGGGACCTACAATGAGCAGTTCTTC; CDR3 protein: CASSDLGTYNEQFF
J gene: TRBJ2-7; clone size: -; D gene: TRBD1; V gene: TRBV19; CDR3 DNA: TGTGCCACCAGGAGATCCGGGACAGTATCCTACGAGCAGTACTTC; CDR3 protein: CATRRSGTVSYEQYF
J gene: TRBJ2-2; clone size: -; D gene: TRBD2; V gene: TRBV29-1; CDR3 DNA: TGCAGCGTTCAGCTAGCGGGGGGGATGACCGGGGAGCTGTTTTTT; CDR3 protein: CSVQLAGGMTGELFF
J gene: TRBJ1-1; clone size: -; D gene: -; V gene: TRBV11-2; CDR3 DNA: TGTGCCAGCAGCTTAATGGGGGGGTCAGAAGCTTTCTTT; CDR3 protein: CASSLMGGSEAFF
J gene: TRBJ2-7; clone size: -; D gene: TRBD1; V gene: TRBV13; CDR3 DNA: TGTGCCAGCACCCCCGGGACAGGGATACACGAGCAGTACTTC; CDR3 protein: CASTPGTGIHEQYF
J gene: TRBJ2-5; clone size: -; D gene: -; V gene: TRBV7-9; CDR3 DNA: TGTGCCAGCAGCTTGACGGAAACCCCAGGAGAGACCCAGTACTTC; CDR3 protein: CASSLTETPGETQYF
J gene: TRBJ2-7; clone size: -; D gene: -; V gene: TRBV5-1; CDR3 DNA: TGCGCCAGCAGCTTGGGATCCGGACACTCCTACGAGCAGTACTTC; CDR3 protein: CASSLGSGHSYEQYF
J gene: TRBJ1-1; clone size: once; D gene: -; V gene: TRBV30; CDR3 DNA: TGTGCCTGGAGACAAACAGGATCCTGGAACACTGAAGCTTTCTTT; CDR3 protein: CAWRQTGSWNTEAFF
J gene: TRBJ1-2; clone size: few; D gene: -; V gene: TRBV5-1; CDR3 DNA: TGCGCCAGCAGCTTGGGCCAGCGCCATGGCTACACCTTC; CDR3 protein: CASSLGQRHGYTF
J gene: TRBJ2-3; clone size: -; D gene: -; V gene: TRBV7-9; CDR3 DNA: TGTGCCAGCAGCCGGGGGTTTGCGACGGATACGCAGTATTTT; CDR3 protein: CASSRGFATDTQYF
J gene: TRBJ1-1; clone size: -; D gene: -; V gene: TRBV5-1; CDR3 DNA: TGCGCCAGCAGCGGGGGCACTTTCACTGAAGCTTTCTTT; CDR3 protein: CASSGGTFTEAFF
J gene: TRBJ1-5; clone size: -; D gene: -; V gene: TRBV2; CDR3 DNA: TGTGCCAGCAGTGAAGAGGGTGGAGGACAGCCCCAGCATTTT; CDR3 protein: CASSEEGGGQPQHF
J gene: TRBJ1-1; clone size: -; D gene: TRBD1; V gene: TRBV2; CDR3 DNA: TGTGCCAGCAGTGTTGAGGGGGCGGCTGAAGCTTTCTTT; CDR3 protein: CASSVEGAAEAFF
J gene: TRBJ1-2; clone size: -; D gene: -; V gene: TRBV7-3; CDR3 DNA: TGTGCCAGCAGCCCCGAACCGGGGGGCGGTGGCTACACCTTC; CDR3 protein: CASSPEPGGGGYTF
J gene: TRBJ1-2; clone size: -; D gene: TRBD1; V gene: TRBV2; CDR3 DNA: TGTGCCAGCAGTGAAGGGACAGGGCTCTATGGCTACACCTTC; CDR3 protein: CASSEGTGLYGYTF
J gene: TRBJ1-1; clone size: -; D gene: -; V gene: TRBV18; CDR3 DNA: TGTGCCAGCTCACCACCGGAGGTACGGGAGAAAGCTTTCTTT; CDR3 protein: CASSPPEVREKAFF
J gene: TRBJ2-3; clone size: once; D gene: TRBD2; V gene: TRBV7-2; CDR3 DNA: TGTGCCAGCAGCCTCCTAGGGAGGGAGCCCACAGATACGCAGTATTTT; CDR3 protein: CASSLLGREPTDTQYF
J gene: TRBJ1-3; clone size: -; D gene: -; V gene: TRBV6-5; CDR3 DNA: TGTGCCAGCAGTTACTCTTACTACTCTGGAAACACCATATATTTT; CDR3 protein: CASSYSYYSGNTIYF
J gene: TRBJ2-2; clone size: -; D gene: TRBD1; V gene: TRBV24-1; CDR3 DNA: TGTGCCACCAGTGACCAGGGACAGGGGGTCTCCGGGGAGCTGTTTTTT; CDR3 protein: CATSDQGQGVSGELFF
J gene: TRBJ1-1; clone size: -; D gene: -; V gene: TRBV5-1; CDR3 DNA: TGCGCCAGCAGCACGGAAGGGGCTTGGACTGAAGCTTTCTTT; CDR3 protein: CASSTEGAWTEAFF
J gene: TRBJ1-6; clone size: few; D gene: TRBD1; V gene: TRBV30; CDR3 DNA: TGTGCCTGGGCTGGGACAGCACACAGCTCCTATAATTCACCCCTCCACTTT; CDR3 protein: CAWAGTAHSSYNSPLHF
J gene: TRBJ1-2; clone size: few; D gene: -; V gene: TRBV27; CDR3 DNA: TGTGCCAGCAGTCTTCACTCAGGGGTAGCCTATGGCTACACCTTC; CDR3 protein: CASSLHSGVAYGYTF
J gene: TRBJ2-5; clone size: once; D gene: TRBD2; V gene: TRBV9; CDR3 DNA: TGTGCCAGCAGCGTTGGACTAGCGGGAGCACTAAAGACCCAGTACTTC; CDR3 protein: CASSVGLAGALKTQYF
J gene: TRBJ1-2; clone size: -; D gene: -; V gene: TRBV30; CDR3 DNA: TGTGCCTGGAGTCTTGGGCCTGATGGCTACACCTTC; CDR3 protein: CAWSLGPDGYTF
J gene: TRBJ1-4; clone size: once; D gene: -; V gene: TRBV19; CDR3 DNA: TGTGCCAGTACCCCTAACCAGGGTATCAATGAAAAACTGTTTTTT; CDR3 protein: CASTPNQGINEKLFF
J gene: TRBJ2-2; clone size: -; D gene: TRBD2; V gene: TRBV5-1; CDR3 DNA: TGCGCCAGCAGCCCTCGGCGGGGGGATCACGGGGAGCTGTTTTTT; CDR3 protein: CASSPRRGDHGELFF
J gene: TRBJ1-3; clone size: -; D gene: -; V gene: TRBV18; CDR3 DNA: TGTGCCAGCTCACTAACGGACACCCGAAGCTCTGGAAACACCATATATTTT; CDR3 protein: CASSLTDTRSSGNTIYF
J gene: TRBJ1-1; clone size: -; D gene: -; V gene: TRBV5-1; CDR3 DNA: TGCGCCAGCAGCTTTTTCTCGGGGAGGAACACTGAAGCTTTCTTT; CDR3 protein: CASSFFSGRNTEAFF
J gene: TRBJ2-3; clone size: -; D gene: TRBD1; V gene: TRBV3-1/TRBV3-2; CDR3 DNA: TGTGCCAGCAGCCAAGGGACAGGATGGAATACGCAGTATTTT; CDR3 protein: CASSQGTGWNTQYF
J gene: TRBJ1-1; clone size: once; D gene: -; V gene: TRBV7-3; CDR3 DNA: TGTGCCAGCAGCCCGAACGGGTACACTGAAGCTTTCTTT; CDR3 protein: CASSPNGYTEAFF